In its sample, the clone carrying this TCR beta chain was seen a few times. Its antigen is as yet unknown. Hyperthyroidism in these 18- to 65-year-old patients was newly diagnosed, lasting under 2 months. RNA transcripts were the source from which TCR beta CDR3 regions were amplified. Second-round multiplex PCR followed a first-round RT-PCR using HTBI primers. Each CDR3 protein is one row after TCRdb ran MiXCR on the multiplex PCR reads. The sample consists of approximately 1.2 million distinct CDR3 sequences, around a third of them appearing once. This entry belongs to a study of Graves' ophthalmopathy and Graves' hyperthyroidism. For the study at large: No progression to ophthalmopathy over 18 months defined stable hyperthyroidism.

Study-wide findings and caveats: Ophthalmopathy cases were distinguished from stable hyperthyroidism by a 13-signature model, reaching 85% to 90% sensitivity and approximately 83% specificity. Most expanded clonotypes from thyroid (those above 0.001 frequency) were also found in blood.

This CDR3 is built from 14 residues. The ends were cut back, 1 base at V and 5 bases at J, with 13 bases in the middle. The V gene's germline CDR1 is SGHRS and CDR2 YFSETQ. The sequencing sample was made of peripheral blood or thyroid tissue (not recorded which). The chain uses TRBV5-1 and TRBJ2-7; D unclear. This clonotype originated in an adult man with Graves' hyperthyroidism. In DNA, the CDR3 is TGCGCCAGCAGCTTGTCAGTGGCTGAGGACGAGCAGTACTTC. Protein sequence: CASSLSVAEDEQYF.